Sequencing of this T cell receptor (beta chain) was carried out in a study of CD8 T cells in ankylosing spondylitis. This clonotype came up many times. Its antigen is still unknown. Mismatch with germline at one junction end may stem from a read error. Overall study results and limits: Clones tied to disease were said to be significantly enriched in matched ankylosing spondylitis synovial fluid. Previous work reported some of these motif variants in the synovial fluid and blood of reactive arthritis. Blood from ankylosing spondylitis patients appeared to carry a characteristic roughly eight-variant TCR beta motif.

Germline loops: CDR1 LGHNA, CDR2 YSLEER. This CDR3 contains 15 residues. TCRdb ran MiXCR on the 5' RACE reads and lists one entry per CDR3 protein. The data contain about 840,000 distinct CDR3 sequences, about 12% of them singletons. This chain links TRBV4-3 with TRBJ2-7; maybe TRBD1 (5 bases). The sample taken for sequencing was blood, either unsorted or a sorted T cell fraction (not recorded which). This clonotype originated in a male donor with ankylosing spondylitis. CDR3: CASSLGQGSSYEQYF. For the CDR3, the DNA is TGTGCCAGCAGCTTAGGTCAGGGATCTTCCTACGAGCAGTACTTC.